This T cell receptor beta chain was observed in a study of human T cells and chemical hapten exposure. In TCRdb, the RACE reads were re-called with MiXCR into one record per CDR3 protein. The sample lists 240,000 or so distinct CDR3 sequences, roughly 8.9% occurring once. Described time point: pre-sensitization, week 0. Treatment defined: therapeutic diphenylcyclopropenone sensitization with weekly scalp DPC. This clonotype was found once. This may stem from a read error, because a much larger clone lies one nucleotide away. Lacking the conserved final phenylalanine or tryptophan, this CDR3 likely reflects a read error. Germline CDR1 KGHDR, CDR2 SFDVKD. The CDR3 extends over 11 amino acids. The V and J ends lost 4 bases and 4 bases respectively, with 1 base between them.

The V and J genes are TRBV24-1 and TRBJ2-1; D is unresolved. The material sequenced was whole blood, taken in connection with sensitization to the hapten diphenylcyclopropenone (DPC). The TCR was taken from a middle-aged woman with alopecia areata. Some clones in this sample may be carry-over from other donors' samples. The CDR3, as DNA: TGTGCCACCAGTGAATACAATGAGCAGTTCCTC. The encoded protein is CATSEYNEQFL.